Below are 30 T cell receptor beta chains sequenced from a single sample in a study of PD-L1 blockade in urothelial cancer (dated by TCRdb to about 2017). Receptor amplification or capture employed the immunoSEQ multiplex PCR assay. TCRdb obtained this table from immuneACCESS and retained in-frame rearrangements with V and J assigned. These tables miss some clones; where compared with another copy, unresolved V genes account for less than half of the shortfall, and the remainder is unexplained. The table for this sample lists around 80,000 clones; approximately 90% of them were counted only once. The leading ten clones occupy over 0.7% of the sample. What this sample's time point label stands for: peripheral blood 6 weeks after treatment start. Sequenced here: PBMCs, sampled around atezolizumab (anti-PD-L1) treatment. All receptors derive from a woman aged 80 or older with urothelial cancer.

This clone was detected only once. The chain uses TRBV5-1 and TRBJ2-3; 14 bases are a match to TRBD2. CDR1 and CDR2 from the germline V gene are SGHRS and YFSETQ. This CDR3 spans 17 amino acids. Trimming took 2 bases from V and 1 from J; bases not matched to a gene: 3. The CDR3, as DNA: TGCGCCAGCAGCTTACAGGGACTAGCGGGAGGCACAGATACGCAGTATTTT. Translation gives CASSLQGLAGGTDTQYF.

This clone was detected only once. This chain connects TRBV28 to TRBJ2-1; D unclear. V lost 3 bases and J 9 bases, leaving 15 bases between the germline ends. The CDR3 runs 14 residues. Germline CDR1 and CDR2: MDHEN and SYDVKM. This chain's CDR3 is CASSFYTDGGEQFF. The CDR3 region has the DNA TGTGCCAGCAGTTTCTACACCGATGGCGGTGAGCAGTTCTTC.

The J gene is TRBJ2-7, the V gene TRBV18; perhaps TRBD1 as D (6 bases). With 4 bases removed from V and 4 bases from J, the gap between germline ends came to 14 bases. Germline V lookup: CDR1 KGHSH, CDR2 LQKENI. This CDR3 region has 14 residues. The CDR3 is CASSLAGVGYEQYF. The CDR3 nucleotides read TGTGCCAGCTCACTCGCAGGGGTAGGGTACGAGCAGTACTTC.

The V gene is TRBV10-1, the J gene TRBJ1-1; unclear D gene. V was trimmed by 0 bases and J by 5 bases, leaving 7 bases between them. The germline gives CDR1 WNHNN, CDR2 SYGVQD (reference sequence). This CDR3 region has 13 residues. The CDR3 DNA is TGCGCCAGCAGTGAGTCGACGGGGACTGAAGCTTTCTTT. Translation gives CASSESTGTEAFF.

The chain links TRBV6-5 to TRBJ2-6, with 7 positions matching TRBD1. The CDR3 consists of 15 residues. With V trimmed by 6 bases and J by 3 bases, 5 bases remained unmatched. CDR1 MNHEY and CDR2 SVGAGI come from the germline V gene. The chain's CDR3 is CASSTGTVGANVLTF. The CDR3 DNA reads as TGTGCCAGCAGCACAGGGACAGTTGGGGCCAACGTCCTGACTTTC.

The gene calls are TRBV9 and TRBJ2-1, with TRBD2 identical over 11 bases. The V and J ends lost 2 bases and 3 bases, in that order; junction bases with no gene match: 1. The CDR3 runs 15 residues. CDR1 and CDR2 (germline): SGDLS, YYNGEE. CDR3 DNA sequence: TGTGCCAGCAGCGTTACTAGCGGGAGCTACAATGAGCAGTTCTTC. Residues: CASSVTSGSYNEQFF.

The chain has TRBV28 and TRBJ2-2; D might be TRBD2 (5 bases). The CDR3 contains 19 residues. V was clipped by 4 bases and J by 0 bases, with 21 bases between them. Germline V gives CDR1 MDHEN, CDR2 SYDVKM. As DNA, the CDR3 is TGTGCCAGCAGTTCCTTTGGGAGAGTCGGGGTAGCGAACACCGGGGAGCTGTTTTTT. Residues: CASSSFGRVGVANTGELFF.

In DNA form, the CDR3 reads TGTGCCAGCAGCCGTTACCGGGACAGGGGCAATGAGCAGTTCTTC. It yields the protein CASSRYRDRGNEQFF. This chain uses TRBV7-2 with TRBJ2-1; 10 positions agree with TRBD1. Unmatched junction bases numbered 7, after V lost 5 bases and J lost 6 bases. Germline values: CDR1 SGHTA, CDR2 FQGNSA. The CDR3 has 15 residues.

This clone occurred a few times. The CDR3 is CSVGVKGVYGYTF. DNA of the CDR3: TGCAGCGTTGGGGTCAAGGGAGTCTATGGCTACACCTTC. The gene calls are TRBV29-1 and TRBJ1-2; no reliable D call. V was pared by 4 bases and J by 4 bases, with 13 bases between. Germline V lookup: CDR1 SQVTM, CDR2 ANQGSEA. The CDR3 length is 13 residues.

A few counts support this clone. V is TRBV5-4 and J is TRBJ2-1, with TRBD2 identical over 11 bases. The CDR3 totals 15 residues. Germline CDR1 SGHNT, CDR2 YYREEE (reference sequence). V lost 0 bases and J lost 6; bases outside the gene matches: 2. CDR3: CASSLVLAGVNEQFF. The DNA for the CDR3 is TGTGCCAGCAGCTTGGTACTAGCGGGAGTCAATGAGCAGTTCTTC. Full variable domain (rest looked up from reference TRBV5-4 and TRBJ2-1): ETGVTQSPTHLIKTRGQQVTLRCSSQSGHNTVSWYQQALGQGPQFIFQYYREEENGRGNFPPRFSGLQFPNYSSELNVNALELDDSALYLCASSLVLAGVNEQFFGPGTRLTVL.

This clone was counted between two and nine times. The chain joins TRBV18 to TRBJ1-1; TRBD1 matches 7 bases. The CDR3 length is 14 residues. Trimming cost V 5 bases and J 3 bases; bases outside gene matches: 6. The germline V gene has CDR1 KGHSH and CDR2 LQKENI. The CDR3 spells CASSGGTADTEAFF. Here the CDR3 DNA reads TGTGCCAGCTCAGGGGGGACAGCAGACACTGAAGCTTTCTTT.

The chain is built from TRBV27 and TRBJ1-4; tentative D call: TRBD1 (5 bases). Trimming cost V 6 bases and J 11 bases, with 13 bases left between them. CDR3 length: 12 amino acids. Germline values: CDR1 MNHEY, CDR2 SMNVEV (reference sequence). CDR3 in DNA: TGTGCCAGCAGGGGGGTGGGGGGGAAACTGTTTTTT. Residues: CASRGVGGKLFF. Full variable domain (missing parts from reference TRBV27 and TRBJ1-4): EAQVTQNPRYLITVTGKKLTVTCSQNMNHEYMSWYRQDPGLGLRQIYYSMNVEVTDKGDVPEGYKVSRKEKRNFPLILESPSPNQTSLYFCASRGVGGKLFFGSGTQLSVL.

This chain links TRBV5-4 with TRBJ2-1, with D hard to call. Germline V gene lookup returns CDR1 SGHNT and CDR2 YYREEE (reference sequence). This CDR3 contains 15 residues. Trimming stripped 0 bases from V and 1 base from J, with 8 bases between. The CDR3 here is CASSLGSTSYNEQFF. CDR3 sequence (DNA): TGTGCCAGCAGCTTGGGGTCTACTTCCTACAATGAGCAGTTCTTC.

The chain carries TRBV5-5 and TRBJ1-1, with 11 bases that match TRBD1. Unmatched junction bases numbered 4, after V lost 3 bases and J lost 0 bases. This CDR3 is 16 amino acids long. In germline, CDR1 is SGHKS, CDR2 YYEKEE (reference sequence). CDR3 sequence (DNA): TGTGCCAGCAGCTGGACAGGGGGCAGTCTGAACACTGAAGCTTTCTTT. Protein sequence: CASSWTGGSLNTEAFF. The full variable domain, rest sourced from reference TRBV5-5 and TRBJ1-1, is DAGVTQSPTHLIKTRGQQVTLRCSPISGHKSVSWYQQVLGQGPQFIFQYYEKEERGRGNFPDRFSARQFPNYSSELNVNALLLGDSALYLCASSWTGGSLNTEAFFGQGTRLTVV.

The V call is TRBV6-1, the J call TRBJ1-5, with 7 positions matching TRBD1. V trimming: 1 base; J trimming: 6 bases; junction bases outside the gene matches: 3. Germline-derived CDR1 and CDR2 are MNHNS and SASEGT. The CDR3 totals 14 residues. CDR3 in DNA: TGTGCCAGCAGTGAAGGAGGGGGCAGTCAGCCCCAGCATTTT. Translated: CASSEGGGSQPQHF.

The V call is TRBV5-1, the J call TRBJ2-5; 13 bases map to TRBD2. Germline V lookup: CDR1 SGHRS, CDR2 YFSETQ. CDR3 size: 15 residues. J lost 2 bases, V lost 4 bases, and 2 bases had no gene match. The CDR3 spells CASSQTSGGQETQYF. In nucleotides, the CDR3 is TGCGCCAGCAGCCAGACTAGCGGGGGGCAAGAGACCCAGTACTTC.

This chain connects TRBV2 to TRBJ2-7; perhaps TRBD2 as D (6 bases). The CDR3 covers 17 residues. CDR1 and CDR2 from the germline V gene are SNHLY and FYNNEI. V lost 4 bases, J lost 6 bases, and 25 bases lay in between. The CDR3 coding sequence is TGTGCCAGCAGTGGGGGTCATCCGGGAGCGATAGTAGGCGAGCAGTACTTC. As protein: CASSGGHPGAIVGEQYF.

In DNA form, the CDR3 reads TGTGCCACCAGCAGACTCAAGCTAGCGGGAGGGAGCGAGCAGTACTTC. Its translation: CATSRLKLAGGSEQYF. V and J are TRBV15 and TRBJ2-7; 12 nucleotides match TRBD2. The trim removed 2 bases at V and 6 bases at J, leaving 8 bases unmatched. The germline CDR1 and CDR2 sequences are LNHNV and YYDKDF (reference sequence). The CDR3 spans 16 residues. Supplemented by reference TRBV15 and TRBJ2-7, the full variable domain reads DAMVIQNPRYQVTQFGKPVTLSCSQTLNHNVMYWYQQKSSQAPKLLFHYYDKDFNNEADTPDNFQSRRPNTSFCFLDIRSPGLGDTAMYLCATSRLKLAGGSEQYFGPGTRLTVT.

The chain recombines TRBV28 with TRBJ2-1, with D possibly matching TRBD2 (6 bases). Trimming took 3 bases from V and 8 from J, leaving 14 bases between them. Germline V gene lookup returns CDR1 MDHEN and CDR2 SYDVKM. CDR3 length equals 14 residues. The CDR3 region is CASSFRRTIDEQFF. The DNA of the CDR3 is TGTGCCAGCAGTTTCAGACGGACTATTGATGAGCAGTTCTTC.

The CDR3, as DNA: TGTGCCAGCAGTTCCCTAGCGGGAGATACGCAGTATTTT. It yields the protein CASSSLAGDTQYF. The chain uses TRBV6-4 and TRBJ2-3; 8 bases are shared with TRBD2. Germline V gene data show CDR1 as MRHNA and CDR2 as SNTAGT. Trimming took 5 bases from V and 5 from J; bases not matched to a gene: 3. CDR3 size: 13 residues.

This clone was observed a single time. The rearrangement links TRBV7-7 to TRBJ2-2, with 7 bases aligning to TRBD1. From germline, CDR1 is SSHAT and CDR2 FNYEAQ (reference sequence). The trim removed 2 bases at V and 1 base at J, leaving 1 base unmatched. The CDR3 totals 15 residues. The CDR3 here is CASSLRTGNTGELFF. CDR3 DNA sequence: TGTGCCAGCAGCTTACGGACAGGGAACACCGGGGAGCTGTTTTTT.

This clone came up once. The chain employs TRBV18 and TRBJ2-2; D remains unclear. V dropped 3 bases and J dropped 5 bases, with 13 bases sitting between them. CDR1 is KGHSH, CDR2 LQKENI, per germline. The CDR3 length is 15 residues. This chain's CDR3 is CASSPRRGPTGELFF. CDR3 in DNA: TGTGCCAGCTCACCCCGCAGAGGTCCTACCGGGGAGCTGTTTTTT.

The chain uses TRBV5-1 and TRBJ2-7; TRBD2 is a possible D gene (6 bases). This CDR3 spans 21 amino acids. V was cut by 1 base and J by 1 base, with 30 bases left in between. Germline assignment: CDR1 SGHRS and CDR2 YFSETQ. The CDR3: CASSLPGDPGLYPHLSYEQYF. CDR3 bases: TGCGCCAGCAGCTTGCCGGGGGACCCGGGACTCTACCCCCACCTTTCCTACGAGCAGTACTTC.

The chain uses TRBV5-1 and TRBJ2-5; perhaps TRBD1 as D (5 bases). With 4 bases removed from V and 2 bases from J, the gap between germline ends came to 9 bases. There are 13 residues in the CDR3. In germline, CDR1 is SGHRS, CDR2 YFSETQ. The CDR3 nucleotides read TGCGCCAGCAGCCGGACACCGCAAGAGACCCAGTACTTC. Its translation: CASSRTPQETQYF.

The sample holds one count of this clone. The chain is built from TRBV5-1 and TRBJ1-1; 7 bases agree with TRBD1. V lost 4 bases, J lost 1 base, and 4 bases stayed unmatched. CDR3 length equals 14 residues. Germline V gives CDR1 SGHRS, CDR2 YFSETQ. CDR3 in DNA: TGCGCCAGCAGCCGGGACAGCGGGAACACTGAAGCTTTCTTT. Translation: CASSRDSGNTEAFF.

V usage is TRBV6-5 and J usage is TRBJ1-2, with D possibly matching TRBD1 (6 bases). CDR3 size: 14 residues. The germline V and J ends were trimmed by 0 bases and 8 bases, with 13 bases remaining between them. Looked up from germline, CDR1 is MNHEY and CDR2 is SVGAGI. CDR3 bases: TGTGCCAGCAGTTACTCGGGCAGGGGACAAGGCTACACCTTC. Its translation: CASSYSGRGQGYTF.

The V call is TRBV2, the J call TRBJ2-1; D perhaps matches TRBD2 (6 bases). Germline V lookup: CDR1 SNHLY, CDR2 FYNNEI. The CDR3 extends over 19 amino acids. Trimming cost V 2 bases and J 0 bases, with 20 bases left between them. CDR3 bases: TGTGCCAGCAGTGAATCTTTAGGTAGCGGCCGTTTCTCCTACAATGAGCAGTTCTTC. This sequence encodes CASSESLGSGRFSYNEQFF.

This rearrangement joins TRBV5-1 to TRBJ2-3; 13 bases map to TRBD2. CDR1 and CDR2 from the germline V gene are SGHRS and YFSETQ. V dropped 4 bases and J dropped 2; count of bases not matched to a gene: 7. This CDR3 is built from 17 residues. The CDR3 reads CASSIQGTSGTTDTQYF. CDR3 DNA sequence: TGCGCCAGCAGCATCCAGGGGACTAGCGGGACCACAGATACGCAGTATTTT. Together with reference TRBV5-1 and TRBJ2-3, the CDR3 gives the full variable domain: KAGVTQTPRYLIKTRGQQVTLSCSPISGHRSVSWYQQTPGQGLQFLFEYFSETQRNKGNFPGRFSGRQFSNSRSEMNVSTLELGDSALYLCASSIQGTSGTTDTQYFGPGTRLTVL.

The chain has TRBV28 and TRBJ2-3; D is unclear. The CDR3 sequence is 13 residues long. V was pared by 4 bases and J by 2 bases, with 7 bases between. Germline CDR1 and CDR2: MDHEN and SYDVKM. The CDR3 here is CASSSLPTDTQYF. The CDR3 DNA is TGTGCCAGCAGTTCACTCCCCACAGATACGCAGTATTTT. Complete variable domain (other parts from reference TRBV28 and TRBJ2-3): DVKVTQSSRYLVKRTGEKVFLECVQDMDHENMFWYRQDPGLGLRLIYFSYDVKMKEKGDIPEGYSVSREKKERFSLILESASTNQTSMYLCASSSLPTDTQYFGPGTRLTVL.

The J gene is TRBJ1-2, the V gene TRBV7-2; TRBD1 matches 9 bases. V gave up 5 bases and J gave up 0 bases; unmatched junction bases: 10. CDR1 is SGHTA and CDR2 is FQGNSA in the germline V gene. The CDR3 consists of 17 residues. CDR3 nucleotides: TGTGCCAGCAGCATAGGGACAGGGACGAATTCTAACTATGGCTACACCTTC. This translates into CASSIGTGTNSNYGYTF.